The clone carrying this TCR beta chain is labeled as medium-sized (0.01 to 0.1%). Assay used: immunoSEQ multiplex PCR; TCRdb lists only in-frame clones, some missing. The data show fewer than 250,000 clones, 80% to 90% seen once. This entry comes from a study of blood T cell repertoires in COVID-19. Per the germline V gene, CDR1 is MGHRA and CDR2 is YSYEKL. The CDR3 length is 12 residues. Trimming took 5 bases from V and 13 from J, leaving 14 bases between them. The V call is TRBV4-1, the J call TRBJ1-4; D is undetermined. This receptor was taken from a woman aged 40 to 50 who had been exposed to COVID-19. What was sequenced was PBMCs or T cells enriched from blood (not recorded which). The CDR3 reads CASSALETRLFF. The CDR3 DNA is TGCGCCAGCAGCGCCCTCGAGACAAGACTGTTTTTT.